This TCR beta chain was recovered during a study of blood T cell repertoires in COVID-19. Across the study: COVID-19 samples collected from the United States, Italy and Spain covered acute and convalescent phases. T cells, B-cell-depleted T cells, or PBMCs provided the cDNA or gDNA that served as material.

The CDR3 has 15 amino acids. The authors' processing: Amplification with reference gene primers provided the estimates of nucleated cell counts. Using immunoSEQ multiplex PCR, the repertoire was profiled, and TCRdb retains in-frame clones only, with some absent. Clonal size and the V and J genes are those of that table, whereas D and trimming came from the DNA. The table has around 170,000 clones, about 87% seen once; the top ten hold roughly 4%. The sequence derives from a woman aged 25 to 45 with acute or convalescent COVID-19. V is TRBV21-1 and J is TRBJ2-3; the table's D call of TRBD1 was not tested on the DNA. TRBV21-1 is termed a pseudogene. The sequencing input was peripheral blood. The CDR3 region is CASPIQGRSTDTQYF. CDR3 bases: TGTGCCAGTCCGATACAGGGTCGGAGCACAGATACGCAGTATTTT.